This TCR beta chain was profiled in a study of cytomegalovirus exposure and HLA in healthy donors. PCR used 60 Vbeta primers and 13 Jbeta primers. The data were produced by immunoSEQ multiplex PCR, yet TCRdb's version contains in-frame clones alone and is incomplete. The sample has under 150,000 clones, roughly 82% seen once; the top ten hold less than 3.5%. CDR1 is SGDLS and CDR2 is YYNGEE in the germline V gene. The germline V and J ends were trimmed by 2 bases and 4 bases, with 20 bases remaining between them. The CDR3 is made up of 17 amino acids. The sequence derives from a man aged 50 to 59 in good health and CMV-seronegative. The V call is TRBV9, the J call TRBJ2-3, with D possibly being TRBD2 (6 bases). The sample comprised PBMCs. The CDR3 sequence: CASSVWSGGSGADTQYF. CDR3 nucleotide sequence: TGTGCCAGCAGCGTCTGGTCCGGCGGCTCGGGGGCAGATACGCAGTATTTT.